Following are 30 T cell receptor beta chains from one sample sequenced in a study of T cells in Graves' hyperthyroidism and ophthalmopathy (dated by TCRdb to the late 2010s). The library was prepared using multiplex PCR. The sequencer listed for this sample is Illumina HiSeq 2000. Amplification of TCR beta CDR3 regions was carried out from RNA transcripts. The TCR CDR3 was subjected to a first round of RT-PCR using the HTBI primer set and the Qiagen OneStep RT-PCR kit. TCRdb redid the processing of the public reads, applying fastp at Q25 and MiXCR, and retained in-frame beta chains. Rows merge per CDR3 protein into single entries with the most common DNA and genes. The sample profile shows fewer than 200,000 distinct CDR3 sequences; over 15% of them were found once. Clones ranked in the top ten supply roughly 32% of the sample. Sequencing was carried out using blood. The source is a woman in her forties or fifties with Graves' hyperthyroidism.

This clonotype was found a few times. The chain is built from TRBV5-1 and TRBJ1-3, with D perhaps matching TRBD1 (5 bases). Trimming took off 4 bases at V and 2 bases at J, with 13 bases between the two ends. Germline CDR1 reads SGHRS; CDR2 reads YFSETQ. The CDR3 length is 15 residues. The CDR3 nucleotides read TGCGCCAGCAGCAGGGGTTTCGAAACTGGAAACACCATATATTTT. Its protein is CASSRGFETGNTIYF.

This clonotype was counted at least ten times. The V gene is TRBV19, the J gene TRBJ1-5, with no clear D. The CDR3 is 14 amino acids. Germline-derived CDR1 and CDR2 are LNHDA and SQIVND (reference sequence). Between the trimmed V and J ends, which lost 0 bases and 7 bases, there was a span of 10 bases. This CDR3 is CASSIERVRQPQHF. In nucleotides, the CDR3 is TGTGCCAGTAGTATAGAAAGGGTACGGCAGCCCCAGCATTTT.

The gene calls are TRBV5-1 and TRBJ1-1, with 8 positions matching TRBD1. There are 15 residues in the CDR3. The J segment lost 0 bases and the V segment lost 6 bases, leaving 7 bases of the junction unmatched. Germline lookup yields CDR1 SGHRS and CDR2 YFSETQ. CDR3: CASTQGGTLNTEAFF. CDR3 DNA: TGCGCCAGCACACAGGGGGGGACCTTGAACACTGAAGCTTTCTTT.

For this clonotype: A much more abundant neighbour one base away suggests this may be a read error. This chain uses TRBV4-1 with TRBJ1-5, with no clear D. The CDR3 totals 15 residues. Germline V gives CDR1 MGHRA, CDR2 YSYEKL. CDR3 coding DNA: TGCGCCAGCAGCCCGAACCCGGATCTGAATCAGTCCCAGCATTTT. It encodes CASSPNPDLNQSQHF.

This clonotype was counted between two and nine times. A read error may account for a junction end that differs from germline. The chain couples TRBV18 to TRBJ2-7; 9 bases agree with TRBD2. The CDR3 runs to 15 residues. Per germline, CDR1 KGHSH and CDR2 LQKENI. CDR3 bases: TGTGCCAGCTCACCCTCTAGCGGGGTAGTTTACGAGCAATACTTC. It is translated as CASSPSSGVVYEQYF. Drawing the rest from reference TRBV18 and TRBJ2-7, the complete variable domain is NAGVMQNPRHLVRRRGQEARLRCSPMKGHSHVYWYRQLPEEGLKFMVYLQKENIIDESGMPKERFSAEFPKEGPSILRIQQVVRGDSAAYFCASSPSSGVVYEQYFGPGTRLTVT.

In this sample, this clonotype turned up many times. This rearrangement joins TRBV25-1 to TRBJ2-2; D perhaps matches TRBD2 (5 bases). The CDR3 runs 16 residues. Germline V gene data show CDR1 as MGHDK and CDR2 as SYGVNS. Deletions cut 5 bases from V and 2 bases from J, with 15 bases between. In nucleotides, the CDR3 is TGTGCCAGCAGTCGGGGAAGGTCGGCAAACACCGGGGAGCTGTTTTTT. As protein: CASSRGRSANTGELFF.

The genes are TRBV12-3 or TRBV12-4 and TRBJ1-5; possibly TRBD1 for D (5 bases). The V gene lost 1 base and the J gene lost 5 bases, with 6 bases spanning the gap. The CDR3 runs 13 residues. This CDR3 is CASSLGGYQPQHF. The CDR3 DNA is TGTGCCAGCAGTTTAGGGGGGTATCAGCCCCAGCATTTT.

This clonotype appeared many times. J is TRBJ1-2 and V is TRBV29-1; D may be TRBD1 (5 bases). Germline V gene sequence: CDR1 SQVTM, CDR2 ANQGSEA. V was trimmed by 7 bases and J by 0 bases, leaving 12 bases between them. This CDR3 has 13 amino acids. The CDR3 protein is CSAGGPTNYGYTF. The CDR3 DNA is TGCAGCGCGGGGGGACCTACTAACTATGGCTACACCTTC.

The table lists this clonotype with many counts. The genes are TRBV11-2 and TRBJ2-1; D uncertain. Looked up from germline, CDR1 is SGHAT and CDR2 is FQNNGV. Trimming cost V 5 bases and J 0 bases, with 11 bases left between them. The CDR3 is 15 residues long. The chain's CDR3 is CASSPYMSSYNEQFF. The CDR3 DNA follows: TGTGCCAGCAGCCCGTATATGAGCTCCTACAATGAGCAGTTCTTC.

This clonotype was seen at least ten times. This rearrangement joins TRBV3-1 to TRBJ2-5; 7 positions agree with TRBD2. CDR1 LGHDT and CDR2 YNNKEL come from the germline V gene (reference sequence). The V and J ends lost 0 bases and 3 bases, in that order; junction bases with no gene match: 10. The CDR3 spans 17 residues. The CDR3 region is CASSQDWASGLEETQYF. The CDR3 bases are TGTGCCAGCAGCCAAGATTGGGCTAGCGGACTGGAAGAGACCCAGTACTTC.

This clonotype showed up just a few times. The J gene is TRBJ1-2, the V gene TRBV3-1; TRBD1 aligns across 7 bases. CDR1 LGHDT and CDR2 YNNKEL come from the germline V gene (reference sequence). V lost 2 bases, J lost 8 bases, and 8 bases stayed unmatched. This CDR3 comprises 14 residues. The CDR3 spells CASSQKPYRGGYTF. In nucleotides, the CDR3 is TGTGCCAGCAGCCAAAAACCCTACAGGGGAGGCTACACCTTC.

This rearrangement joins TRBV13 to TRBJ2-3, with D tentatively TRBD2 (5 bases). Germline V gene lookup returns CDR1 PRHDT and CDR2 FYEKMQ (reference sequence). CDR3 length equals 19 residues. Between the trimmed V and J ends, which lost 5 bases and 3 bases, there was a span of 27 bases. The CDR3 protein is CASSESYGGFSRGTDTQYF. Here the CDR3 DNA reads TGTGCCAGCAGCGAATCATACGGTGGTTTCTCCCGCGGGACAGATACGCAGTATTTT.

This clonotype showed up many times. The chain couples TRBV11-2 to TRBJ1-1, with no clear D. The germline CDR1 and CDR2 sequences are SGHAT and FQNNGV. The CDR3 length is 15 residues. V was clipped by 0 bases and J by 4 bases, with 12 bases between them. CDR3 amino acids: CASSLDRVGFTEAFF. The CDR3 DNA is TGTGCCAGCAGCTTAGATAGGGTCGGGTTCACTGAAGCTTTCTTT.

This clonotype was seen repeatedly, ten times or more. The V gene is TRBV19, the J gene TRBJ2-3; TRBD1 is a possible D gene (5 bases). The CDR3 runs to 18 residues. Germline values: CDR1 LNHDA, CDR2 SQIVND (reference sequence). With 3 bases removed from V and 0 bases from J, the gap between germline ends came to 19 bases. DNA for the CDR3: TGTGCCAGTAGTATTAGTTTGGCGCAGGGAACTAGCACAGATACGCAGTATTTT. It specifies CASSISLAQGTSTDTQYF.

As for this clonotype: Compared with germline, one end of the junction differs, possibly owing to a read error. The rearrangement joins TRBV5-1 to TRBJ2-5; D might be TRBD2 (5 bases). The CDR3 spans 14 residues. Looked up from germline, CDR1 is SGHRS and CDR2 is YFSETQ. The CDR3 protein is CASSLGSGRETRYF. The CDR3 nucleotides are TGCGCCAGCAGCTTGGGGAGTGGAAGGGAGACCCGGTACTTC.

This clonotype was seen ten or more times. J is TRBJ2-7 and V is TRBV28, with 7 bases aligning to TRBD2. CDR1 MDHEN and CDR2 SYDVKM come from the germline V gene. Germline trimming cut 2 bases from V and 4 bases from J; bases unmatched to any gene: 5. This CDR3 region has 14 residues. For the CDR3, the DNA is TGTGCCAGCAGTTTAAACCGGGAGGCGTACGAGCAGTACTTC. Its protein product is CASSLNREAYEQYF.

The chain has TRBV5-1 and TRBJ2-5; 8 bases agree with TRBD2. Germline values: CDR1 SGHRS, CDR2 YFSETQ. The CDR3 loop spans 18 amino acids. V shed 4 bases and J 1 base; nucleotides not matched to a gene: 15. The chain's CDR3 is CASSLLADHDRIQETQYF. The CDR3 DNA reads as TGCGCCAGCAGCCTACTAGCGGACCATGACCGCATCCAAGAGACCCAGTACTTC.

This clonotype appeared many times. The chain has TRBV28 and TRBJ1-1; possible D gene TRBD1, 5 bases. The CDR3 sequence is 15 residues long. The V gene's germline CDR1 is MDHEN and CDR2 SYDVKM. V gave up 7 bases and J gave up 6 bases, with 21 bases separating them. CDR3 coding DNA: TGTGCCAGCACAACCAGCCAGGGTGAAGTCGCTGAAGCTTTCTTT. It specifies CASTTSQGEVAEAFF.

V is TRBV12-3 or TRBV12-4 and J is TRBJ1-5; 8 positions match TRBD1. J lost 3 bases, V lost 4 bases, and 8 bases had no gene match. The CDR3 runs to 16 residues. The CDR3 loop reads CASSYGQGTFNQPQHF. The CDR3 coding sequence is TGTGCCAGCAGTTACGGACAGGGAACTTTCAATCAGCCCCAGCATTTT.

This clonotype was recorded many times. V usage is TRBV5-8 and J usage is TRBJ2-1; 9 bases fit TRBD2. Germline lookup yields CDR1 SGHTS and CDR2 YDEGEE. The CDR3 covers 16 residues. Unmatched junction bases numbered 5, after V lost 0 bases and J lost 4 bases. CDR3: CASSLGRLAGYNEQFF. In DNA form, the CDR3 reads TGTGCCAGCAGCTTGGGACGGCTAGCGGGGTACAATGAGCAGTTCTTC.

This clonotype was seen at least ten times. The V and J genes are TRBV6-6 and TRBJ1-6; D might be TRBD1 (5 bases). The CDR3 is made up of 15 amino acids. Trimming shortened V by 3 bases and J by 8 bases, and 14 bases separated the two germline ends. CDR1 is MNHNY and CDR2 is SVGAGI in the germline V gene (reference sequence). Here the CDR3 DNA reads TGTGCCAGCAGTTATTCGACAGCAGCCGATTCACCCCTCCACTTT. As protein: CASSYSTAADSPLHF.

There are many counts of this clonotype. This sequence joins TRBV18 and TRBJ1-1, with D perhaps matching TRBD1 (5 bases). Germline assignment: CDR1 KGHSH and CDR2 LQKENI. There are 13 residues in the CDR3. V was shortened by 0 bases and J by 3 bases, with 5 bases between the two germline ends. CDR3 DNA sequence: TGTGCCAGCTCACCACCGGGGGACACTGAAGCTTTCTTT. Translation gives CASSPPGDTEAFF.

This clonotype was recorded at least ten times. The chain joins TRBV29-1 to TRBJ2-1; a weak D match, TRBD2 (6 bases). This CDR3 is 12 amino acids long. The V end was cut by 1 base, the J end by 10 bases, with 11 bases between. Germline CDR1 is SQVTM and CDR2 is ANQGSEA. DNA of the CDR3: TGCAGCGTTGAAGGACCCCGGGGGGAGCAGTTCTTC. This translates into CSVEGPRGEQFF.

This clonotype was recorded many times. The chain carries TRBV11-2 and TRBJ1-2; no definite D call. Trimming took 5 bases from V and 2 from J, leaving 18 bases between them. Germline CDR1 SGHAT, CDR2 FQNNGV. The CDR3 is made up of 16 amino acids. CDR3: CASSPRTSLVNYGYTF. The CDR3 DNA reads as TGTGCCAGCAGCCCCCGGACGAGCCTTGTAAACTATGGCTACACCTTC.

This clonotype was seen ten or more times. The V and J genes are TRBV6-2 or TRBV6-3 and TRBJ2-6, with D perhaps matching TRBD2 (5 bases). The CDR3 is 15 amino acids. The germline CDR1 and CDR2 sequences are MNHEY and SVGEGT. V lost 5 bases and J 4 bases, leaving 12 bases between the germline ends. CDR3 nucleotides: TGTGCCAGCAGTGGAGAGGGCTCCGGGGCCAACGTCCTGACTTTC. This translates into CASSGEGSGANVLTF.

This clonotype has just a few counts. The rearrangement joins TRBV4-3 to TRBJ2-1; tentative D call: TRBD2 (7 bases). This CDR3 contains 17 residues. Germline CDR1 LGHNA, CDR2 YSLEER. V was clipped by 0 bases and J by 3 bases, with 15 bases between them. The CDR3 spells CASSQDLGGLGYNEQFF. Written as DNA, the CDR3 is TGCGCCAGCAGCCAAGATCTGGGGGGGCTCGGCTACAATGAGCAGTTCTTC.

This clonotype was detected ten times or more. This chain links TRBV6-5 with TRBJ2-1, with no clear D. The CDR3 consists of 16 residues. The germline gives CDR1 MNHEY, CDR2 SVGAGI. The V gene lost 0 bases and the J gene lost 7 bases, with 16 bases spanning the gap. Here the CDR3 DNA reads TGTGCCAGCAGTTACTCGACGGCGGTCCCCCCTAATGAGCAGTTCTTC. This gives the protein CASSYSTAVPPNEQFF.

This clonotype came up many times. The CDR3 region is CSAQPGTKAFF. Written as DNA, the CDR3 is TGCAGTGCTCAACCAGGGACGAAGGCTTTCTTT. J is TRBJ1-1 and V is TRBV20-1; D is possibly TRBD1 (5 bases). The germline CDR1 and CDR2 sequences are DFQATT and SNEGSKA (reference sequence). Trimming cost V 5 bases and J 11 bases, with 15 bases left between them. This CDR3 region has 11 residues.

This clonotype was seen only a few times. V gene TRBV6-1 combines with J gene TRBJ2-2; D gene ambiguous. Germline V gives CDR1 MNHNS, CDR2 SASEGT. V gave up 7 bases and J gave up 3 bases, with 15 bases separating them. The CDR3 is made up of 15 amino acids. The CDR3 bases are TGTGCCAGCATAAAGGGCTACGGGTACACCGGGGAGCTGTTTTTT. Its translation: CASIKGYGYTGELFF.

There are many counts of this clonotype. This chain links TRBV7-9 with TRBJ2-2; D unresolved. Per the germline V gene, CDR1 is SEHNR and CDR2 is FQNEAQ (reference sequence). Trimming removed 5 bases at V and 6 bases at J, with 16 bases between. The length of the CDR3 is 15 residues. CDR3 residues: CASSLPSLVPGELFF. The CDR3 DNA follows: TGTGCCAGCAGCCTCCCCTCTTTGGTTCCCGGGGAGCTGTTTTTT. Complete variable domain (other parts from reference TRBV7-9 and TRBJ2-2): DTGVSQNPRHKITKRGQNVTFRCDPISEHNRLYWYRQTLGQGPEFLTYFQNEAQLEKSRLLSDRFSAERPKGSFSTLEIQRTEQGDSAMYLCASSLPSLVPGELFFGEGSRLTVL.